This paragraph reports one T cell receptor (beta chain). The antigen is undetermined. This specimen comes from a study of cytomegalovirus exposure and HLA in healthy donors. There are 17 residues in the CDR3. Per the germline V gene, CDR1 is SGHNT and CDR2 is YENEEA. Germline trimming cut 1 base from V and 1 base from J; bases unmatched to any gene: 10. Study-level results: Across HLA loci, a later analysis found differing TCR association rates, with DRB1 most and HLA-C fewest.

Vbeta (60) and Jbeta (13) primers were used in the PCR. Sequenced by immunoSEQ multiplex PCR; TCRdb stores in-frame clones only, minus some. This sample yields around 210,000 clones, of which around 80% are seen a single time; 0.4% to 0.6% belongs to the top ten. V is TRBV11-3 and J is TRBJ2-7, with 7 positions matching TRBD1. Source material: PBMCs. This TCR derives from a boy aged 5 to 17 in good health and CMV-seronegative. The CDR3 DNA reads TGTGCCAGCAGCTTAGTCTTTTGGGACAGACGATCCTACGAGCAGTACTTC. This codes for CASSLVFWDRRSYEQYF.